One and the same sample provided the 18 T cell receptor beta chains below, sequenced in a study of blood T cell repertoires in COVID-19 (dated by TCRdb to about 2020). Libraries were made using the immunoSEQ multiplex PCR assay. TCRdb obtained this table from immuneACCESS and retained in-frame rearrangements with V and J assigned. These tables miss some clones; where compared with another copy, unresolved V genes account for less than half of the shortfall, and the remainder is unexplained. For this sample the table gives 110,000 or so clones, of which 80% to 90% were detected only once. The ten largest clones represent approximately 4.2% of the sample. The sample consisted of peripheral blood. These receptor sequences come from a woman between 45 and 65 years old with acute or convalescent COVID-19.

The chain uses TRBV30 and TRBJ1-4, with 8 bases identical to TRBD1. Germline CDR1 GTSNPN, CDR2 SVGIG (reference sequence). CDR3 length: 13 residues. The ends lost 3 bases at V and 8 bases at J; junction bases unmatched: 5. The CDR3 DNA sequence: TGTGCCTGGAGGGACAGGGTGGGAGAAAAACTGTTTTTT. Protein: CAWRDRVGEKLFF.

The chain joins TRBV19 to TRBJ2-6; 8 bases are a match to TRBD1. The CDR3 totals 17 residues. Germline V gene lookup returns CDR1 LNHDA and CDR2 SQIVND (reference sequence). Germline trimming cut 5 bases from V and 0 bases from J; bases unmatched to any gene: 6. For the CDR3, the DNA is TGTGCCAGTAGTCCCGGGACAGGTTACTCTGGGGCCAACGTCCTGACTTTC. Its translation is CASSPGTGYSGANVLTF.

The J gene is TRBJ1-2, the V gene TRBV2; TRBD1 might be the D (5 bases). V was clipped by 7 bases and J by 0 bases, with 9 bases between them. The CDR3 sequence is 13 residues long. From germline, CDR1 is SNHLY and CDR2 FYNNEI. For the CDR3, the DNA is TGTGCCAGCATACAGGAAACTAACTATGGCTACACCTTC. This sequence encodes CASIQETNYGYTF.

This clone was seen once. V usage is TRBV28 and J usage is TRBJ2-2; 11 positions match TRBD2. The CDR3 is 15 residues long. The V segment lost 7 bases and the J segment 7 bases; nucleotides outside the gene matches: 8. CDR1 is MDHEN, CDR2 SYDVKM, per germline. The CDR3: CASKASGRSGGELFF. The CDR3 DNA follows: TGTGCCAGCAAGGCTAGCGGGAGGTCGGGCGGGGAGCTGTTTTTT.

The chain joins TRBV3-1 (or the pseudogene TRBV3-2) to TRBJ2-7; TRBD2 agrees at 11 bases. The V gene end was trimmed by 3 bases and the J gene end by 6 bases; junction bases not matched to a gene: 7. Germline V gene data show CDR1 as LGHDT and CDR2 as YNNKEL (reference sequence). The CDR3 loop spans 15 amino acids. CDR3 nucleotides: TGTGCCAGCAGCCAGATAGCGGGAGGGCCTCTCGAGCAGTACTTC. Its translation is CASSQIAGGPLEQYF.

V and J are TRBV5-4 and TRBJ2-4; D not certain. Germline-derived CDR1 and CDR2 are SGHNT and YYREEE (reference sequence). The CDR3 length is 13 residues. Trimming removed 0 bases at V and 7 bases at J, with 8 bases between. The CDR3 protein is CASSLAGQNIQYF. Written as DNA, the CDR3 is TGTGCCAGCAGCTTGGCTGGCCAGAACATTCAGTACTTC.

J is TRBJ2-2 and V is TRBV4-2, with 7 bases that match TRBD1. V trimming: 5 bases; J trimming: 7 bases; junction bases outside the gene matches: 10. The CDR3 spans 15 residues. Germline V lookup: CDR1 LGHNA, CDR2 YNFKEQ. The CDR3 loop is CASSFYQQGNGELFF. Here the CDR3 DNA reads TGTGCCAGCAGCTTCTACCAACAGGGGAACGGGGAGCTGTTTTTT.

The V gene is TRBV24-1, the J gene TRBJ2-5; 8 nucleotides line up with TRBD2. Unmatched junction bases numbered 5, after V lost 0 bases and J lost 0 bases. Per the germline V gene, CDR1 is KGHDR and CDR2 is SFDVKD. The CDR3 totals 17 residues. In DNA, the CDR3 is TGTGCCACCAGTGATTTGAGGTCGGGAGGGAACCAAGAGACCCAGTACTTC. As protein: CATSDLRSGGNQETQYF.

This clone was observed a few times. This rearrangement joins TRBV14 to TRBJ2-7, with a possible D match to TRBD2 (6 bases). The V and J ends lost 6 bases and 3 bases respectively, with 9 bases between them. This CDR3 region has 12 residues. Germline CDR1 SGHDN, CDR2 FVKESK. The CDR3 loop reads CASSRGGYEQYF. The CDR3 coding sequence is TGTGCCAGCAGTAGGGGAGGCTACGAGCAGTACTTC. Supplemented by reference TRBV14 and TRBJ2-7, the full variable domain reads EAGVTQFPSHSVIEKGQTVTLRCDPISGHDNLYWYRRVMGKEIKFLLHFVKESKQDESGMPNNRFLAERTGGTYSTLKVQPAELEDSGVYFCASSRGGYEQYFGPGTRLTVT.

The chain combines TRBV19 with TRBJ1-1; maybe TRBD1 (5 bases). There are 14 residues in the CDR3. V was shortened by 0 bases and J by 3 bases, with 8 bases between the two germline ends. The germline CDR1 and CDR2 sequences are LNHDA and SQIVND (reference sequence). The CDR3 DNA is TGTGCCAGTAGTATAGATTCAGGGCACACTGAAGCTTTCTTT. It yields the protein CASSIDSGHTEAFF.

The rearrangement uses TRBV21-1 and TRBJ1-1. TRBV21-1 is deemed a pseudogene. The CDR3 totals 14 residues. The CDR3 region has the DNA TGTGCCAGCAGCAAAAAGAGGGTGAACACTGAAGCTTTCTTT. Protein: CASSKKRVNTEAFF.

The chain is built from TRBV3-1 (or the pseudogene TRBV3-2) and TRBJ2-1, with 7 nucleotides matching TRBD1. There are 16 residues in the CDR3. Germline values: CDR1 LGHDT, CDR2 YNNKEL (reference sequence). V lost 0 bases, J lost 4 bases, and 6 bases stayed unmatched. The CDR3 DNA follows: TGTGCCAGCAGCCAAGAGGGACAGAAGAGATACAATGAGCAGTTCTTC. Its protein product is CASSQEGQKRYNEQFF.

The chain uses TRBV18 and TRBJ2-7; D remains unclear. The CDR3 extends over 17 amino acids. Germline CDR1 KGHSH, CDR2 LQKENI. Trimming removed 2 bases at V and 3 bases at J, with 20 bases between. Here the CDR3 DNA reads TGTGCCAGCTCACCAGCGGTCGGAGAGGTCCCTTACTACGAGCAGTACTTC. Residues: CASSPAVGEVPYYEQYF.

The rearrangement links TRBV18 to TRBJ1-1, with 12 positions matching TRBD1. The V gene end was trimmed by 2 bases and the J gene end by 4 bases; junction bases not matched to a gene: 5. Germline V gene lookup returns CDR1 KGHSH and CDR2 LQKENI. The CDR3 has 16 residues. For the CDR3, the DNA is TGTGCCAGCTCACCAGGGACAGGGGGCGCGGGCACTGAAGCTTTCTTT. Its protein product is CASSPGTGGAGTEAFF.

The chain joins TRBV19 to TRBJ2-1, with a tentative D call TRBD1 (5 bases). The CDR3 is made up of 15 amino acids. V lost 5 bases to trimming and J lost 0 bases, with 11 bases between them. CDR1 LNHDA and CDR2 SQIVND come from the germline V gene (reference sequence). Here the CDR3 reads CASSPDSSSYNEQFF. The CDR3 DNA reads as TGTGCCAGTAGTCCCGACAGTAGCTCCTACAATGAGCAGTTCTTC.

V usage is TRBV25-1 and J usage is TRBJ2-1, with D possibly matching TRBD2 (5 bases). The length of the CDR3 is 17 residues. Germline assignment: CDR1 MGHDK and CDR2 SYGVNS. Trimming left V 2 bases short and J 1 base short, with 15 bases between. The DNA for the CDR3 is TGTGCCAGCAGTGAACGTAGAGGGCTGGATTCCTACAATGAGCAGTTCTTC. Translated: CASSERRGLDSYNEQFF. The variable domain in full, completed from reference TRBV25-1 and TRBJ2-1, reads EADIYQTPRYLVIGTGKKITLECSQTMGHDKMYWYQQDPGMELHLIHYSYGVNSTEKGDLSSESTVSRIRTEHFPLTLESARPSHTSQYLCASSERRGLDSYNEQFFGPGTRLTVL.

DNA of the CDR3: TGTGCCAGCAGCTTAGCGTACCGGAGGGATGACAATGAGCAGTTCTTC. It encodes CASSLAYRRDDNEQFF. V gene TRBV7-8 combines with J gene TRBJ2-1, with a tentative D call TRBD2 (6 bases). Germline lookup yields CDR1 SGHVS and CDR2 FQNEAQ. The length of the CDR3 is 16 residues. Trimming shortened V by 0 bases and J by 5 bases, and 14 bases separated the two germline ends.

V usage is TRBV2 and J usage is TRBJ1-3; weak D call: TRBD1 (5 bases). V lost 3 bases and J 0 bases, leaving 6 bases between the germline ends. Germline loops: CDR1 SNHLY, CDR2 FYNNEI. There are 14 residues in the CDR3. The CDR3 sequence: CASSEGHSGNTIYF. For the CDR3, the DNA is TGTGCCAGCAGTGAGGGGCACTCTGGAAACACCATATATTTT.